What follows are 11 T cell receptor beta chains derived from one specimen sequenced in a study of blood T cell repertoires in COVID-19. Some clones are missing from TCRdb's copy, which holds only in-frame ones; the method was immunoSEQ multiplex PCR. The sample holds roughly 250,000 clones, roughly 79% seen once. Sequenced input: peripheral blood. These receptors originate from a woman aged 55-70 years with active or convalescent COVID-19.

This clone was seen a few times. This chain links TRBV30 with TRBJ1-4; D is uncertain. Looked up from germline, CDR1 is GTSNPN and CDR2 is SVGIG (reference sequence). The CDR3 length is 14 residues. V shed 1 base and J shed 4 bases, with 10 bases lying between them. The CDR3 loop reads CAWSEGGINEKLFF. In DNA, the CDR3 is TGTGCCTGGAGTGAGGGAGGGATTAATGAAAAACTGTTTTTT.

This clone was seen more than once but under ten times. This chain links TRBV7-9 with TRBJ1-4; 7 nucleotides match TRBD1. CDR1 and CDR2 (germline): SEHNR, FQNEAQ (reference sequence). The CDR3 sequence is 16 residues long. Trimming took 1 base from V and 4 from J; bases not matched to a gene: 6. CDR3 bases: TGTGCCAGCAGCTTAGATGGGACAGTCATTAATGAAAAACTGTTTTTT. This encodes CASSLDGTVINEKLFF. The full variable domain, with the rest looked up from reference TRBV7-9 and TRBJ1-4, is DTGVSQNPRHKITKRGQNVTFRCDPISEHNRLYWYRQTLGQGPEFLTYFQNEAQLEKSRLLSDRFSAERPKGSFSTLEIQRTEQGDSAMYLCASSLDGTVINEKLFFGSGTQLSVL.

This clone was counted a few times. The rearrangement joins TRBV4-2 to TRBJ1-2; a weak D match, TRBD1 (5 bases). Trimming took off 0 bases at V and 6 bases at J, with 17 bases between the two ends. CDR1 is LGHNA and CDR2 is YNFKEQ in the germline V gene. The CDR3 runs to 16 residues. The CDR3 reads CASSQDLAAGYDGYTF. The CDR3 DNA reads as TGTGCCAGCAGCCAAGATTTGGCGGCAGGGTATGATGGCTACACCTTC.

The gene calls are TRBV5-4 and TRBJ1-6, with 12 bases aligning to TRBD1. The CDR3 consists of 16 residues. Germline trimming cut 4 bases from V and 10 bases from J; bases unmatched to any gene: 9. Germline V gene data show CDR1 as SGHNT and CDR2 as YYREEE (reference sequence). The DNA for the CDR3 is TGTGCCAGCAGCGCCCCGGGACAGGGGGCAATGTCACCCCTCCACTTT. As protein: CASSAPGQGAMSPLHF.

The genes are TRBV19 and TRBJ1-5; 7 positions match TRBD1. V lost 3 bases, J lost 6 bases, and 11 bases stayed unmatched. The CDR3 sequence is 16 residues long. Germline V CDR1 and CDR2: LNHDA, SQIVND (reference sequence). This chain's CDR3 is CASSISGRGFLQPQHF. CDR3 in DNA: TGTGCCAGTAGTATCTCGGGCAGGGGGTTTCTTCAGCCCCAGCATTTT.

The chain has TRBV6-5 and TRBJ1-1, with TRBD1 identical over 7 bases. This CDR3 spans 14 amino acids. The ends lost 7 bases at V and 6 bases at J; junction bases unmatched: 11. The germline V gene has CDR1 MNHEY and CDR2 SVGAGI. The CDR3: CASIPMRTGSEAFF. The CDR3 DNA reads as TGTGCCAGCATCCCGATGCGGACAGGATCTGAAGCTTTCTTT.

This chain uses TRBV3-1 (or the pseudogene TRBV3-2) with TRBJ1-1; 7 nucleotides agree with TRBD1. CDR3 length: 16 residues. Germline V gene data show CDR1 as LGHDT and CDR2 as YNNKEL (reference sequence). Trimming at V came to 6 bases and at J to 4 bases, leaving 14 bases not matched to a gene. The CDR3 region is CASRPDRERRGTEAFF. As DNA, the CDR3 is TGTGCCAGCAGACCCGACAGGGAACGCAGGGGCACTGAAGCTTTCTTT.

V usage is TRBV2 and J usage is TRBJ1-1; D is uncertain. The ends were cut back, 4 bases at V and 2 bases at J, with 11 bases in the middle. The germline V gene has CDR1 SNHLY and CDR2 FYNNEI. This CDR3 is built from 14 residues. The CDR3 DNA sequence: TGTGCCAGCAGTGTTATACAGTCCAACACTGAAGCTTTCTTT. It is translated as CASSVIQSNTEAFF.

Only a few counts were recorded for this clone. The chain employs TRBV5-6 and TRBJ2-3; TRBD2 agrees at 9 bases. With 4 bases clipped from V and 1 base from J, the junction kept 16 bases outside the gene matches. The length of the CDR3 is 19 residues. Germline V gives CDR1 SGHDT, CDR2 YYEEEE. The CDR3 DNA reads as TGTGCCAGCAGCCCCCTCGGGCTAGCGGGGCCGACGGGCACAGATACGCAGTATTTT. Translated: CASSPLGLAGPTGTDTQYF. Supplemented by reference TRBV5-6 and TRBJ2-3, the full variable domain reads DAGVTQSPTHLIKTRGQQVTLRCSPKSGHDTVSWYQQALGQGPQFIFQYYEEEERQRGNFPDRFSGHQFPNYSSELNVNALLLGDSALYLCASSPLGLAGPTGTDTQYFGPGTRLTVL.

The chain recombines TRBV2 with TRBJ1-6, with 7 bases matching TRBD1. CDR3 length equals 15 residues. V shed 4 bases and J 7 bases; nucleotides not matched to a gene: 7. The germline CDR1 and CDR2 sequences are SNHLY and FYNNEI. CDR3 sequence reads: CASSVQGQTNSPLHF. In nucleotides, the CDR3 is TGTGCCAGCAGTGTTCAGGGACAGACGAATTCACCCCTCCACTTT.

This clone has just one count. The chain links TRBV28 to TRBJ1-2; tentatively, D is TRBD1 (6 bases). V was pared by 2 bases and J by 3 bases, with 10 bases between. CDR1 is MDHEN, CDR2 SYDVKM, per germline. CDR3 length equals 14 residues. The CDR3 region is CASSLDPGDYGYTF. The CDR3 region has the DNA TGTGCCAGCAGTTTAGATCCAGGGGACTATGGCTACACCTTC.